These 12 T cell receptor beta chains were sequenced from one sample in a study of cytotoxic CD8 clonotypes in ibrutinib-treated CLL. TCRdb's copy holds only in-frame clones and misses some; the assay was immunoSEQ multiplex PCR. The sample records some 140,000 clones, 85% to 95% being singletons. Source: PBMCs, taken after 12 months of ibrutinib treatment. The receptors here all came from a human donor with chronic lymphocytic leukemia.

The chain combines TRBV7-9 with TRBJ2-5; D perhaps matches TRBD1 (6 bases). Deletions cut 8 bases from V and 5 bases from J, with 21 bases between. The CDR3 totals 15 residues. The germline CDR1 and CDR2 sequences are SEHNR and FQNEAQ (reference sequence). For the CDR3, the DNA is TGTGCCAGCGCCTCAGCTTGGGGGCGAGACGAGACCCAGTACTTC. It is translated as CASASAWGRDETQYF.

This clone was recorded once. The chain uses TRBV4-3 and TRBJ2-7; D gene unclear. Germline CDR1 is LGHNA and CDR2 is YSLEER. The CDR3 spans 20 residues. Trimming left V 2 bases short and J 2 bases short, with 28 bases between. The CDR3 DNA reads as TGCGCCAGCAGCCAAAGTTCCGGGTCCCCACCAATCGGACCCGCCTACGAGCAGTACTTC. Amino acids: CASSQSSGSPPIGPAYEQYF.

The chain uses TRBV27 and TRBJ2-5; no clear D gene. Germline values: CDR1 MNHEY, CDR2 SMNVEV (reference sequence). The length of the CDR3 is 14 residues. The V and J ends lost 5 bases and 2 bases respectively, with 12 bases between them. The CDR3 region is CASSASVQQETQYF. Written as DNA, the CDR3 is TGTGCCAGCAGTGCGTCAGTACAACAAGAGACCCAGTACTTC.

The genes are TRBV15 and TRBJ1-2; D remains unclear. Germline V gives CDR1 LNHNV, CDR2 YYDKDF (reference sequence). The CDR3 consists of 14 residues. V was pared by 0 bases and J by 3 bases, with 8 bases between. The CDR3 loop is CATSRDRQDYGYTF. The CDR3 nucleotides read TGTGCCACCAGCAGAGATCGGCAGGACTATGGCTACACCTTC. Full variable domain (rest looked up from reference TRBV15 and TRBJ1-2): DAMVIQNPRYQVTQFGKPVTLSCSQTLNHNVMYWYQQKSSQAPKLLFHYYDKDFNNEADTPDNFQSRRPNTSFCFLDIRSPGLGDTAMYLCATSRDRQDYGYTFGSGTRLTVV.

The V and J genes are TRBV6-1 and TRBJ2-3, with D unresolved. The CDR3 is made up of 17 amino acids. CDR1 is MNHNS, CDR2 SASEGT, per germline. V was cut by 1 base and J by 0 bases, with 14 bases left in between. This CDR3 reads CASSEVLGSSSTDTQYF. The CDR3 bases are TGTGCCAGCAGTGAAGTTCTCGGATCCTCTAGCACAGATACGCAGTATTTT.

This chain joins TRBV28 and TRBJ1-5; 8 bases match TRBD1. The CDR3 runs to 15 residues. The J segment lost 1 base and the V segment lost 6 bases, leaving 5 bases of the junction unmatched. Germline CDR1 is MDHEN and CDR2 is SYDVKM. The CDR3 spells CASRPTGGSNQPQHF. CDR3 nucleotide sequence: TGTGCCAGCAGACCTACAGGGGGGAGCAATCAGCCCCAGCATTTT.

This clone was recorded only once. The V gene is TRBV28, the J gene TRBJ2-7, with 12 bases that match TRBD2. Germline assignment: CDR1 MDHEN and CDR2 SYDVKM. The V gene end was trimmed by 5 bases and the J gene end by 3 bases; junction bases not matched to a gene: 5. The CDR3 is 15 amino acids. CDR3 protein: CASSLTSGSVYEQYF. The CDR3 DNA is TGTGCCAGCAGTCTGACTAGCGGGAGTGTCTACGAGCAGTACTTC.

V gene TRBV19 combines with J gene TRBJ2-5, with D unclear. Germline CDR1 and CDR2: LNHDA and SQIVND (reference sequence). The CDR3 runs 14 residues. Trimming removed 4 bases from V and 6 bases from J, with 15 bases in between. The CDR3 DNA reads as TGTGCCAGTAGTACTAGACAACCTGCAAAGACCCAGTACTTC. This codes for CASSTRQPAKTQYF.

This rearrangement joins TRBV11-2 to TRBJ2-7; 10 bases map to TRBD1. V was pared by 1 base and J by 2 bases, with 5 bases of the junction left unmatched. This CDR3 has 16 residues. The germline V gene has CDR1 SGHAT and CDR2 FQNNGV. This CDR3 is CASSLGGTGATYEQYF. The CDR3 nucleotides read TGTGCCAGCAGCTTAGGTGGGACAGGGGCGACCTACGAGCAGTACTTC.

V is TRBV2 and J is TRBJ2-1, with D uncertain. Germline-derived CDR1 and CDR2 are SNHLY and FYNNEI. This CDR3 comprises 14 residues. Trimming removed 7 bases at V and 1 base at J, with 11 bases between. The CDR3 DNA reads as TGTGCCAGCATAGAAACGAGGTCCTACAATGAGCAGTTCTTC. It is translated as CASIETRSYNEQFF.

This sequence joins TRBV11-2 and TRBJ2-2; D may be TRBD2 (6 bases). The CDR3 loop spans 17 amino acids. V lost 5 bases and J lost 5, with 21 bases in between. Germline V gene sequence: CDR1 SGHAT, CDR2 FQNNGV. CDR3 nucleotide sequence: TGTGCCAGCAGCCCGGGGTTAGGCCGACGGGGGACCGGGGAGCTGTTTTTT. Its protein is CASSPGLGRRGTGELFF.

The gene calls are TRBV7-8 and TRBJ2-1; a possible D gene is TRBD2 (8 bases). V was trimmed by 2 bases and J by 8 bases, leaving 22 bases between them. The CDR3 is 17 amino acids. The germline CDR1 and CDR2 sequences are SGHVS and FQNEAQ. Here the CDR3 DNA reads TGTGCCAGCAGCTTATCGCGGGAGGCCGTCAGGGGGGATGAGCAGTTCTTC. Translated, it gives CASSLSREAVRGDEQFF.